These 19 T cell receptor beta chains were all obtained from the same sample, sequenced in a study of Ad26.COV2.S vaccination and SARS-CoV-2 variants. Sequenced by immunoSEQ multiplex PCR; TCRdb stores in-frame clones only, minus some. The table includes under 550,000 clones, around nine tenths detected once. Noted treatment: roughly 18 received Ad26.COV2.S at low or high dose, single or two shots; roughly five received placebo; per-sample allocation not given. Sampling was performed 63 days after the first vaccine or placebo injection. The sample here was peripheral blood, taken in a trial of Ad26.COV2.S vaccine versus placebo. The receptors shown here come from a person between 18 and 65 years old who received the Ad26.COV2.S COVID-19 vaccine or a placebo.

The chain joins TRBV12-3 or TRBV12-4 to TRBJ2-5; D is ambiguous. The CDR3 contains 12 residues. The V gene lost 5 bases and the J gene lost 5 bases, with 9 bases spanning the gap. The DNA for the CDR3 is TGTGCCAGCAGTATTTCATGGGAGACCCAGTACTTC. Translating gives CASSISWETQYF.

V is TRBV28 and J is TRBJ1-1, with TRBD1 identical over 9 bases. Germline CDR1 reads MDHEN; CDR2 reads SYDVKM. The CDR3 is made up of 15 amino acids. V shed 9 bases, J shed 1 base, and the junction held 9 bases outside the gene matches. In nucleotides, the CDR3 is TGTGCCAGACCCTTGAGACAGGGGGAGAACACTGAAGCTTTCTTT. Its translation: CARPLRQGENTEAFF.

This clone appeared a single time. The chain uses TRBV13 and TRBJ1-1; TRBD1 matches 12 bases. CDR3 length: 17 residues. The germline V gene has CDR1 PRHDT and CDR2 FYEKMQ (reference sequence). V gave up 5 bases and J gave up 4 bases; unmatched junction bases: 11. CDR3 DNA: TGTGCCAGCAGCGGCCCTCCGGGACAGGGGGCAGGCACTGAAGCTTTCTTT. It encodes CASSGPPGQGAGTEAFF.

The genes are TRBV19 and TRBJ1-5, with D perhaps TRBD1 (5 bases). Trimming removed 6 bases from V and 2 bases from J, with 14 bases in between. The CDR3 runs 15 residues. CDR1 is LNHDA and CDR2 is SQIVND in the germline V gene (reference sequence). The CDR3, as DNA: TGTGCCAGTAGCGCAGGGAGCGCGGGCAATCAGCCCCAGCATTTT. This sequence encodes CASSAGSAGNQPQHF.

The chain couples TRBV14 to TRBJ2-5; D possibly corresponds to TRBD1 (6 bases). V lost 2 bases and J lost 1, with 11 bases in between. This CDR3 region has 15 residues. Germline values: CDR1 SGHDN, CDR2 FVKESK. Here the CDR3 DNA reads TGTGCCAGCAGCCAATCAGGGGCAACCCAAGAGACCCAGTACTTC. This sequence encodes CASSQSGATQETQYF.

This chain links TRBV6-5 with TRBJ1-1; D is undetermined. The CDR3 has 13 residues. Trimming removed 9 bases at V and 0 bases at J, with 11 bases between. Germline-derived CDR1 and CDR2 are MNHEY and SVGAGI. Here the CDR3 DNA reads TGTGCCAGTGGCAGGAGTATGAACACTGAAGCTTTCTTT. It specifies CASGRSMNTEAFF.

The J gene is TRBJ2-7, the V gene TRBV10-2, with 8 bases lining up with TRBD2. The ends lost 6 bases at V and 2 bases at J; junction bases unmatched: 9. CDR3 length equals 15 residues. Germline values: CDR1 WSHSY, CDR2 SAAADI. This chain's CDR3 is CASRSGLGAAYEQYF. CDR3 DNA: TGCGCCAGCAGGTCGGGACTAGGCGCCGCCTACGAGCAGTACTTC.

The chain recombines TRBV12-3 or TRBV12-4 with TRBJ2-1, with D possibly TRBD2 on 5 matching bases. Trimming took off 6 bases at V and 3 bases at J, with 6 bases between the two ends. This CDR3 has 12 residues. CDR3 protein: CASSRDYNEQFF. As DNA, the CDR3 is TGTGCCAGCAGCCGGGACTACAATGAGCAGTTCTTC.

As for this clone: The junction departs from germline at one end; a sequencing error may be responsible. The gene calls are TRBV13 and TRBJ2-1, with 7 bases identical to TRBD2. Germline values: CDR1 PRHDT, CDR2 FYEKMQ (reference sequence). This CDR3 spans 16 amino acids. The CDR3, as DNA: TGTGCCAGCAGCTTATTAGGACTAGAGGGCCACAATCAGCAGTTCTTC. This gives the protein CASSLLGLEGHNQQFF.

The chain links TRBV30 to TRBJ1-3, with 9 bases aligning to TRBD1. The CDR3 covers 14 residues. The germline V gene encodes CDR1 GTSNPN and CDR2 SVGIG (reference sequence). J gave up 2 bases and V 5 bases, and 4 bases lay outside the gene matches. The CDR3 loop is CAWATGGPGNTIYF. DNA for the CDR3: TGTGCCTGGGCTACAGGGGGCCCTGGAAACACCATATATTTT.

V gene TRBV14 combines with J gene TRBJ2-2; 9 nucleotides agree with TRBD1. This CDR3 is 15 amino acids long. The germline gives CDR1 SGHDN, CDR2 FVKESK. Trimming removed 3 bases from V and 2 bases from J; junction bases left unmatched: 1. The CDR3 nucleotides read TGTGCCAGCAGCCAGGGACAGGGTAACACCGGGGAGCTGTTTTTT. It translates to CASSQGQGNTGELFF. Full variable domain (rest looked up from reference TRBV14 and TRBJ2-2): EAGVTQFPSHSVIEKGQTVTLRCDPISGHDNLYWYRRVMGKEIKFLLHFVKESKQDESGMPNNRFLAERTGGTYSTLKVQPAELEDSGVYFCASSQGQGNTGELFFGEGSRLTVL.

V gene TRBV7-8 combines with J gene TRBJ1-5, with D perhaps matching TRBD1 (6 bases). The germline V gene encodes CDR1 SGHVS and CDR2 FQNEAQ. This CDR3 has 16 residues. V gave up 1 base and J gave up 0 bases, with 10 bases separating them. CDR3 sequence reads: CASSLGDTYSNQPQHF. The CDR3 coding sequence is TGTGCCAGCAGCTTAGGGGACACCTATAGCAATCAGCCCCAGCATTTT.

The CDR3: CATSRGGQNVGPQHF. In DNA, the CDR3 is TGTGCCACCAGCAGAGGGGGACAGAATGTCGGACCCCAGCATTTT. The chain couples TRBV15 to TRBJ1-5; 7 nucleotides line up with TRBD1. V was pared by 1 base and J by 10 bases, with 10 bases of the junction left unmatched. Germline values: CDR1 LNHNV, CDR2 YYDKDF (reference sequence). The CDR3 is 15 amino acids.

CDR3 nucleotides: TGTGCCAGCAGCGGGGGCTATGGCTACACCTTC. Its protein is CASSGGYGYTF. The V gene is TRBV5-6, the J gene TRBJ1-2; TRBD1 might be the D (5 bases). The length of the CDR3 is 11 residues. The germline V gene has CDR1 SGHDT and CDR2 YYEEEE. Trimming pared 4 bases from V and 4 bases from J, leaving 5 bases between.

J is TRBJ2-1 and V is TRBV14; D remains unclear. This CDR3 region has 18 residues. CDR1 and CDR2 from the germline V gene are SGHDN and FVKESK. Trimming shortened V by 0 bases and J by 0 bases, and 15 bases separated the two germline ends. CDR3 DNA sequence: TGTGCCAGCAGCCAAGATTCCAAACCTTGGAGCTCCTACAATGAGCAGTTCTTC. This codes for CASSQDSKPWSSYNEQFF.

This chain uses TRBV19 with TRBJ2-5; TRBD1 matches at 12 bases. Germline lookup yields CDR1 LNHDA and CDR2 SQIVND (reference sequence). The CDR3 has 16 residues. Losses at the gene ends were 4 bases for V and 5 bases for J; bases not matched to a gene: 8. The CDR3 DNA follows: TGTGCCAGTAGTACTACTGGGACAGGGGGCGGGGAGACCCAGTACTTC. This encodes CASSTTGTGGGETQYF.

This CDR3 is CASSWGLAVNTGELFF. CDR3 in DNA: TGTGCCAGCAGCTGGGGACTAGCGGTGAACACCGGGGAGCTGTTTTTT. The rearrangement uses TRBV7-8 and TRBJ2-2, with 11 bases that match TRBD2. The CDR3 extends over 16 amino acids. The germline V gene has CDR1 SGHVS and CDR2 FQNEAQ. After removal of 4 bases from V and 1 base from J, the junction contained 2 bases not matched to a gene.

This clone appeared a single time. The chain combines TRBV29-1 with TRBJ2-7; D is unclear. The V and J ends lost 2 bases and 4 bases respectively, with 9 bases between them. CDR1 is SQVTM and CDR2 is ANQGSEA in the germline V gene. The length of the CDR3 is 12 residues. In nucleotides, the CDR3 is TGCAGCGTTGAACTCCCCGGTTACGAGCAGTACTTC. Protein product: CSVELPGYEQYF.

The chain joins TRBV27 to TRBJ2-7, with D perhaps matching TRBD2 (5 bases). With 3 bases removed from V and 7 bases from J, the gap between germline ends came to 16 bases. Germline CDR1 is MNHEY and CDR2 is SMNVEV (reference sequence). The CDR3 has 14 amino acids. The CDR3 sequence: CASSFAEETGEQYF. In DNA form, the CDR3 reads TGTGCCAGCAGTTTTGCGGAGGAGACGGGGGAGCAGTACTTC.